The rows below give T cell receptor beta chains drawn from one sample of a study of T-cell reconstitution after alpha-beta-depleted transplantation in children. TCRdb itself ran the PCR reads through MiXCR, one entry per CDR3 protein. This sample carries approximately 400,000 distinct CDR3 sequences, approximately 11% of them seen once, and the ten largest clones take approximately 5%. The sequenced sample was PBMCs from the stem cell graft donor, obtained from the stem cell graft. Receptors originate from a human donor who donated a stem cell graft to a child with acute myeloid leukemia. CDR3s include the opening cysteine and the closing phenylalanine or tryptophan. The D gene is left open where the match is weak. The listing skips clone size in some rows; elsewhere it reads once, few, many or a size class.

CDR3aa: CASSYDRGMGSYNSPLHF; CDR3nt: TGTGCCAGCAGTTACGACAGGGGGATGGGGTCCTATAATTCACCCCTCCACTTT; v_gene: TRBV6-5; d_gene: TRBD1; j_gene: TRBJ1-6; abundance: few
CDR3aa: CASSYQPSFATEAFF; CDR3nt: TGTGCCAGCAGCTACCAACCCTCTTTTGCCACTGAAGCTTTCTTT; v_gene: TRBV6-5; d_gene: -; j_gene: TRBJ1-1; abundance: -
CDR3aa: CASTRTGDNSPLHF; CDR3nt: TGCGCCAGCACCAGGACAGGGGATAATTCACCCCTCCACTTT; v_gene: TRBV5-1; d_gene: TRBD1; j_gene: TRBJ1-6; abundance: few
CDR3aa: CASSGRWGNDYEQYF; CDR3nt: TGTGCCAGCAGCGGTAGGTGGGGGAACGACTACGAGCAGTACTTC; v_gene: TRBV5-8; d_gene: -; j_gene: TRBJ2-7; abundance: many
CDR3aa: CASRAPGTSDIQYF; CDR3nt: TGTGCCAGCAGAGCACCCGGGACTTCAGACATTCAGTACTTC; v_gene: TRBV12-3/TRBV12-4; d_gene: -; j_gene: TRBJ2-4; abundance: few
CDR3aa: CASQLSTGYEQYF; CDR3nt: TGTGCCAGTCAGCTGAGTACGGGGTACGAGCAGTACTTC; v_gene: TRBV7-9; d_gene: -; j_gene: TRBJ2-7; abundance: -
CDR3aa: CSAPGQGERGQHF; CDR3nt: TGCAGTGCGCCGGGCCAGGGGGAAAGGGGGCAGCATTTT; v_gene: TRBV20-1; d_gene: TRBD1; j_gene: TRBJ1-5; abundance: -
CDR3aa: CASSLSAGRGSYEQYF; CDR3nt: TGTGCCAGCAGCTTGTCTGCGGGTCGCGGTTCCTACGAGCAGTACTTC; v_gene: TRBV5-4; d_gene: -; j_gene: TRBJ2-7; abundance: -
CDR3aa: CASSPREGGGEKLFF; CDR3nt: TGCGCCAGCAGCCCCCGAGAGGGGGGAGGTGAAAAACTGTTTTTT; v_gene: TRBV5-1; d_gene: -; j_gene: TRBJ1-4; abundance: few
CDR3aa: CASSAIQGAGEQYF; CDR3nt: TGCGCCAGCAGCGCAATACAGGGGGCGGGCGAGCAGTACTTC; v_gene: TRBV5-1; d_gene: TRBD1; j_gene: TRBJ2-7; abundance: many
CDR3aa: CAWSGSDNEQFF; CDR3nt: TGTGCCTGGAGTGGTTCGGACAATGAGCAGTTCTTC; v_gene: TRBV30; d_gene: -; j_gene: TRBJ2-1; abundance: few
CDR3aa: CASSGRLEIETQYF; CDR3nt: TGTGCCAGCAGCGGGCGTTTGGAGATAGAGACCCAGTACTTC; v_gene: TRBV7-9; d_gene: -; j_gene: TRBJ2-5; abundance: -
CDR3aa: CASFDRREAFF; CDR3nt: TGTGCCAGCTTCGACAGGCGAGAAGCTTTCTTT; v_gene: TRBV6-1; d_gene: -; j_gene: TRBJ1-1; abundance: many
CDR3aa: CASSQAVNSVQETQYF; CDR3nt: TGTGCCAGCAGCCAAGCGGTGAACAGCGTCCAAGAGACCCAGTACTTC; v_gene: TRBV3-1; d_gene: -; j_gene: TRBJ2-5; abundance: -
CDR3aa: CASSLEQGISSPLHF; CDR3nt: TGTGCCAGCAGCTTGGAACAGGGGATAAGTTCACCCCTCCACTTT; v_gene: TRBV5-5; d_gene: TRBD1; j_gene: TRBJ1-6; abundance: -
CDR3aa: CASGLVSSLDSYNEQFF; CDR3nt: TGTGCTAGTGGTTTGGTCTCGTCCTTGGACAGCTACAATGAGCAGTTCTTC; v_gene: TRBV12-5; d_gene: -; j_gene: TRBJ2-1; abundance: few
CDR3aa: CASRRQGPGDGNTIYF; CDR3nt: TGTGCCAGCCGCCGACAGGGGCCGGGAGATGGAAACACCATATATTTT; v_gene: TRBV27; d_gene: TRBD1; j_gene: TRBJ1-3; abundance: few
CDR3aa: CASSQVGASGYEQYF; CDR3nt: TGCGCCAGCAGCCAAGTTGGGGCTAGCGGCTACGAGCAGTACTTC; v_gene: TRBV4-1; d_gene: TRBD2; j_gene: TRBJ2-7; abundance: many
CDR3aa: CASSLRLARVSGANVLTF; CDR3nt: TGTGCCAGCAGCTTAAGGCTAGCTAGGGTTTCTGGGGCCAACGTCCTGACTTTC; v_gene: TRBV7-2; d_gene: -; j_gene: TRBJ2-6; abundance: few
CDR3aa: CSAPSGLSSYNEQFF; CDR3nt: TGCAGTGCCCCCTCGGGGTTAAGCTCCTACAATGAGCAGTTCTTC; v_gene: TRBV20-1; d_gene: -; j_gene: TRBJ2-1; abundance: -